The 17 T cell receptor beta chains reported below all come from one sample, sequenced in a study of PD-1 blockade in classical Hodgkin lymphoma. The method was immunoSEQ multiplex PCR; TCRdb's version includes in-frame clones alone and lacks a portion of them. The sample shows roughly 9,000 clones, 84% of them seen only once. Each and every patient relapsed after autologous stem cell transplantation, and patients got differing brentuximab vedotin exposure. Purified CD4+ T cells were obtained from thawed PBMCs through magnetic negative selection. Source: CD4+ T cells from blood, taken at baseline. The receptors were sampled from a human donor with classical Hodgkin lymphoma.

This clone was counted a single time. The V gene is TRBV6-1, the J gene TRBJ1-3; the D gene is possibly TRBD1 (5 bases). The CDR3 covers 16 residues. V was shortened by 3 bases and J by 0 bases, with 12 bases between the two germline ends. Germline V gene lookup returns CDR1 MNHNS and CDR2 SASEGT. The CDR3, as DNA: TGTGCCAGCAGTGATGGGGGACCACGCTCTGGAAACACCATATATTTT. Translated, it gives CASSDGGPRSGNTIYF.

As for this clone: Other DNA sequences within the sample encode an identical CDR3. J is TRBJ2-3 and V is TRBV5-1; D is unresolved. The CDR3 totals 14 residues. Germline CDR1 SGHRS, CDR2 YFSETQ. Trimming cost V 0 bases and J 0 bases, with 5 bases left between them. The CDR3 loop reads CASSLAESTDTQYF. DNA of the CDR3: TGCGCCAGCAGCTTGGCAGAGAGCACAGATACGCAGTATTTT. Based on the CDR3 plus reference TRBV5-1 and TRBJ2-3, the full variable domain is KAGVTQTPRYLIKTRGQQVTLSCSPISGHRSVSWYQQTPGQGLQFLFEYFSETQRNKGNFPGRFSGRQFSNSRSEMNVSTLELGDSALYLCASSLAESTDTQYFGPGTRLTVL.

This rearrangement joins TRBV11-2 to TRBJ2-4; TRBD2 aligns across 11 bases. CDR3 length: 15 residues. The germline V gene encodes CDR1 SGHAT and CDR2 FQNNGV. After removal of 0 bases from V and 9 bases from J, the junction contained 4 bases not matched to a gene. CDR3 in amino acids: CASSLDRLAGGIQYF. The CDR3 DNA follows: TGTGCCAGCAGCTTAGATCGCCTAGCGGGGGGCATTCAGTACTTC.

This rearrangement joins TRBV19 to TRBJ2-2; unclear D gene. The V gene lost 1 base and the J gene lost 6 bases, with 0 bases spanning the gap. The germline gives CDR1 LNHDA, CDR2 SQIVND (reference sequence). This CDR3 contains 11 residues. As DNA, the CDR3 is TGTGCCAGTAGTATAGCCGGGGAGCTGTTTTTT. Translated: CASSIAGELFF. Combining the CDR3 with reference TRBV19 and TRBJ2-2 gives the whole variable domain DGGITQSPKYLFRKEGQNVTLSCEQNLNHDAMYWYRQDPGQGLRLIYYSQIVNDFQKGDIAEGYSVSREKKESFPLTVTSAQKNPTAFYLCASSIAGELFFGEGSRLTVL.

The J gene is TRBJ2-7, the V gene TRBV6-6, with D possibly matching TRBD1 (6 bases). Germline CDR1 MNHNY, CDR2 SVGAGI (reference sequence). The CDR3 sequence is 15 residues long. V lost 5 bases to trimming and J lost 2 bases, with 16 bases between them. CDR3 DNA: TGTGCCAGCAGTACGGGGTGGACAGTCCCCTACGAGCAGTACTTC. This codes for CASSTGWTVPYEQYF.

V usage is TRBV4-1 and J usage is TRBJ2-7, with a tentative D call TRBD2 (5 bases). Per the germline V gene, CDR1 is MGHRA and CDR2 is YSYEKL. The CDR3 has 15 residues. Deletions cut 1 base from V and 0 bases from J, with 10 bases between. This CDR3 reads CASSQGLLGSYEQYF. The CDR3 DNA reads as TGCGCCAGCAGCCAAGGCCTACTAGGCTCCTACGAGCAGTACTTC.

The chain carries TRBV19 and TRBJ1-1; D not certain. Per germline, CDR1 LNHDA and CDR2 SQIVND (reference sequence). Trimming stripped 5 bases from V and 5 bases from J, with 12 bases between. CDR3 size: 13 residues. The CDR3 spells CASSVGVGTEAFF. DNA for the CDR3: TGTGCCAGTAGTGTCGGGGTGGGAACTGAAGCTTTCTTT.

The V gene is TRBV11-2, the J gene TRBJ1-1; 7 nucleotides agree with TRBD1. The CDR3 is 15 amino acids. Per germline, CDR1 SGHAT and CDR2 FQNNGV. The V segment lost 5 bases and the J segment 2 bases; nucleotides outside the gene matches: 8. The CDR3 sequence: CASSRGTDRNTEAFF. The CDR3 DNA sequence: TGTGCCAGCAGCCGCGGGACAGACCGTAACACTGAAGCTTTCTTT.

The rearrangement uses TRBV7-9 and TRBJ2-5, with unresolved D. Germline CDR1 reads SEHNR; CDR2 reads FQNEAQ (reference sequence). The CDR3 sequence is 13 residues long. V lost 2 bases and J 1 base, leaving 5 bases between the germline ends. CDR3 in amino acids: CASSLQAQETQYF. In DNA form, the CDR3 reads TGTGCCAGCAGCTTACAAGCCCAAGAGACCCAGTACTTC.

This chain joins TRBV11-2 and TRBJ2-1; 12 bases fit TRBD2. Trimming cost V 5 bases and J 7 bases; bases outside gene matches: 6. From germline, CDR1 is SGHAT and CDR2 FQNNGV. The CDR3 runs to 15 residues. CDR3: CASSRPGLAGNEQFF. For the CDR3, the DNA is TGTGCCAGCAGCAGACCGGGACTAGCGGGTAATGAGCAGTTCTTC.

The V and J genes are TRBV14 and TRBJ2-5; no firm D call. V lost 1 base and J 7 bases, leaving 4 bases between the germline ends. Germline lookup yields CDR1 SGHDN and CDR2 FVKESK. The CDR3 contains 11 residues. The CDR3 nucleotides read TGTGCCAGCAGCCAAGCGGGGACCCAGTACTTC. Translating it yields CASSQAGTQYF.

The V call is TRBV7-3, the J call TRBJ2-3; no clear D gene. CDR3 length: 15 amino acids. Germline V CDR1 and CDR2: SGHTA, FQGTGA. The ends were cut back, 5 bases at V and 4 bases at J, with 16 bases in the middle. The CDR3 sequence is CASSRTPAWADTQYF. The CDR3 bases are TGTGCCAGCAGCCGGACCCCGGCGTGGGCAGATACGCAGTATTTT.

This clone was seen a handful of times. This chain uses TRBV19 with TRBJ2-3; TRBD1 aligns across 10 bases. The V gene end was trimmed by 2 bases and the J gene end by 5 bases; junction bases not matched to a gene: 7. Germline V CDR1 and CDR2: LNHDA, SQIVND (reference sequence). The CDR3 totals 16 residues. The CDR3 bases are TGTGCCAGTAGTATAAGGTCCGGGACAGGGGAAGATACGCAGTATTTT. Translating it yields CASSIRSGTGEDTQYF.

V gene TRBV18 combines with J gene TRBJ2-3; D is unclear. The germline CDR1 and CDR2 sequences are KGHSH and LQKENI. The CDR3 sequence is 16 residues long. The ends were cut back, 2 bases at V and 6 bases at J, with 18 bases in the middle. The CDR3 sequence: CASSPDQVMYGDTQYF. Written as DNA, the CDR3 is TGTGCCAGCTCACCAGACCAGGTGATGTACGGGGATACGCAGTATTTT.

The CDR3 sequence is CASSPPKVAGKYEQYF. The CDR3 DNA reads as TGTGCCAGCAGCCCTCCCAAGGTAGCGGGGAAATACGAGCAGTACTTC. The chain links TRBV28 to TRBJ2-7; 8 bases are a match to TRBD2. V gave up 6 bases and J gave up 4 bases; unmatched junction bases: 14. CDR3 length: 16 residues. The germline CDR1 and CDR2 sequences are MDHEN and SYDVKM. The whole variable domain, remainder taken from reference TRBV28 and TRBJ2-7, is DVKVTQSSRYLVKRTGEKVFLECVQDMDHENMFWYRQDPGLGLRLIYFSYDVKMKEKGDIPEGYSVSREKKERFSLILESASTNQTSMYLCASSPPKVAGKYEQYFGPGTRLTVT.

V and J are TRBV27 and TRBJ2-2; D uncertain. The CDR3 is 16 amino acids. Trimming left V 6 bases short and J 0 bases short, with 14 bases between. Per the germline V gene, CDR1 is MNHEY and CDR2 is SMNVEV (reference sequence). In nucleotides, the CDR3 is TGTGCCAGCAGGGACGGCGCCTACTCGAACACCGGGGAGCTGTTTTTT. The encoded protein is CASRDGAYSNTGELFF.

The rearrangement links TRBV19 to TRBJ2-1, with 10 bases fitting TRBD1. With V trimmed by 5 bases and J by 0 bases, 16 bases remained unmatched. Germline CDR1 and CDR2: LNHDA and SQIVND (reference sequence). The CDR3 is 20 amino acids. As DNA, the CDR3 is TGTGCCAGTAGTCTTTGGGGACAGGGGATCTTCCCGAGCTCCTACAATGAGCAGTTCTTC. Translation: CASSLWGQGIFPSSYNEQFF.